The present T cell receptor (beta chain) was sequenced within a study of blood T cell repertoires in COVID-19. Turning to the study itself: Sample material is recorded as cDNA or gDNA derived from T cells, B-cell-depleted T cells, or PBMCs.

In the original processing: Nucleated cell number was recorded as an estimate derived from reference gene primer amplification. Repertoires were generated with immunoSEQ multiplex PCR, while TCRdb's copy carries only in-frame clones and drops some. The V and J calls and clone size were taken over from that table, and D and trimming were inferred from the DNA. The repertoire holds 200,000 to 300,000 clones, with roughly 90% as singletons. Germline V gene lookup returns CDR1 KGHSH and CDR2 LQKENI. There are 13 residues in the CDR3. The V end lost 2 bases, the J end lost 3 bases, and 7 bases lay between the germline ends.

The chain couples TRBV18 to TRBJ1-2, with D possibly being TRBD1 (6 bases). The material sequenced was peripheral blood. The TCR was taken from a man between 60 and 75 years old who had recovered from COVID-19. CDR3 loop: CASSPSGDYGYTF. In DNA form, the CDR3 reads TGTGCCAGCTCACCATCAGGGGACTATGGCTACACCTTC.